These 25 T cell receptor beta chains were all obtained from the same sample, sequenced in a study of cytomegalovirus exposure and HLA in healthy donors. This PCR relied on a set of 60 Vbeta primers and 13 Jbeta primers. Repertoires were generated with immunoSEQ multiplex PCR, while TCRdb's copy carries only in-frame clones and drops some. The data show a few hundred thousand clones, with just under 85% seen just once and approximately 0.5% held by the top ten. What was sequenced was PBMCs. Receptor source: a middle-aged woman in good health and CMV-seronegative.

V is TRBV19 and J is TRBJ2-5, with D unresolved. Germline CDR1 LNHDA, CDR2 SQIVND (reference sequence). CDR3 length: 12 amino acids. V gave up 6 bases and J gave up 4 bases, with 9 bases separating them. In DNA form, the CDR3 reads TGTGCCAGTAGCCCCGGTGGAGAGACCCAGTACTTC. Translation: CASSPGGETQYF.

This chain uses TRBV29-1 with TRBJ2-2, with 10 bases that match TRBD2. The junction had 6 bases not matched to a gene; V was cut back by 2 bases and J by 6 bases. The CDR3 consists of 15 residues. Looked up from germline, CDR1 is SQVTM and CDR2 is ANQGSEA. The CDR3 reads CSVEWASGGAGELFF. In DNA form, the CDR3 reads TGCAGCGTTGAATGGGCTAGCGGGGGTGCCGGGGAGCTGTTTTTT.

This rearrangement joins TRBV19 to TRBJ2-2; TRBD1 matches at 9 bases. This CDR3 contains 15 residues. V trimming: 8 bases; J trimming: 6 bases; junction bases outside the gene matches: 10. The V gene's germline CDR1 is LNHDA and CDR2 SQIVND (reference sequence). In DNA form, the CDR3 reads TGTGCCAGTGATTCCGGGACAGGGATGGCCGGGGAGCTGTTTTTT. This sequence encodes CASDSGTGMAGELFF.

This chain connects TRBV18 to TRBJ2-1; 9 bases match TRBD2. CDR3 length equals 15 residues. Germline V CDR1 and CDR2: KGHSH, LQKENI. J lost 3 bases, V lost 3 bases, and 3 bases had no gene match. CDR3 in DNA: TGTGCCAGCTCACCTAGCGGGGGAAGCTACAATGAGCAGTTCTTC. The encoded protein is CASSPSGGSYNEQFF. Looking up the rest from reference TRBV18 and TRBJ2-1 gives the full variable domain: NAGVMQNPRHLVRRRGQEARLRCSPMKGHSHVYWYRQLPEEGLKFMVYLQKENIIDESGMPKERFSAEFPKEGPSILRIQQVVRGDSAAYFCASSPSGGSYNEQFFGPGTRLTVL.

J is TRBJ2-1 and V is TRBV7-9, with TRBD2 matching over 9 bases. CDR1 SEHNR and CDR2 FQNEAQ come from the germline V gene (reference sequence). V gave up 3 bases and J gave up 6 bases; unmatched junction bases: 6. The CDR3 extends over 15 amino acids. The CDR3 sequence is CASSFDLAGSNEQFF. The CDR3 region has the DNA TGTGCCAGCAGCTTCGACCTAGCGGGGAGCAATGAGCAGTTCTTC.

The rearrangement uses TRBV9 and TRBJ2-5, with 8 bases that match TRBD2. Trimming took 4 bases from V and 1 from J; bases not matched to a gene: 6. The CDR3 has 15 amino acids. The germline gives CDR1 SGDLS, CDR2 YYNGEE. CDR3 bases: TGTGCCAGCAGCCGGGGCGGGGGGTCCCAAGAGACCCAGTACTTC. This translates into CASSRGGGSQETQYF.

This chain uses TRBV10-3 with TRBJ2-5; 7 bases agree with TRBD2. V shed 7 bases and J 3 bases; nucleotides not matched to a gene: 11. Germline V gene sequence: CDR1 ENHRY, CDR2 SYGVKD. This CDR3 is 15 amino acids long. The CDR3, as DNA: TGTGCCATCAATAACCGGGGGGTGGGGGAAGAGACCCAGTACTTC. It encodes CAINNRGVGEETQYF.

J is TRBJ2-7 and V is TRBV5-5; no reliable D call. This CDR3 has 11 residues. Trimming removed 1 base from V and 5 bases from J, with 4 bases in between. Per the germline V gene, CDR1 is SGHKS and CDR2 is YYEKEE (reference sequence). The CDR3, as DNA: TGTGCCAGCAGCTTGTATGACGAGCAGTACTTC. This translates into CASSLYDEQYF. Complete variable domain (other parts from reference TRBV5-5 and TRBJ2-7): DAGVTQSPTHLIKTRGQQVTLRCSPISGHKSVSWYQQVLGQGPQFIFQYYEKEERGRGNFPDRFSARQFPNYSSELNVNALLLGDSALYLCASSLYDEQYFGPGTRLTVT.

V gene TRBV5-1 combines with J gene TRBJ1-5, with D perhaps matching TRBD1 (5 bases). This CDR3 comprises 15 residues. Looked up from germline, CDR1 is SGHRS and CDR2 is YFSETQ. Trimming took off 2 bases at V and 4 bases at J, with 13 bases between the two ends. This CDR3 reads CASSLDGAQNQPQHF. Written as DNA, the CDR3 is TGCGCCAGCAGCTTAGATGGGGCGCAAAATCAGCCCCAGCATTTT.

The chain links TRBV7-2 to TRBJ1-1, with no clear D. The CDR3 spans 11 residues. Trimming removed 6 bases from V and 4 bases from J, with 6 bases in between. Germline CDR1 SGHTA, CDR2 FQGNSA. The CDR3, as DNA: TGTGCCAGCAGATTCGGCACTGAAGCTTTCTTT. Protein sequence: CASRFGTEAFF. The full variable domain, in which reference TRBV7-2 and TRBJ1-1 provide the parts outside the CDR3, is GAGVSQSPSNKVTEKGKDVELRCDPISGHTALYWYRQSLGQGLEFLIYFQGNSAPDKSGLPSDRFSAERTGGSVSTLTIQRTQQEDSAVYLCASRFGTEAFFGQGTRLTVV.

The sample holds one count of this clone. This rearrangement joins TRBV6-1 to TRBJ2-5; 7 bases match TRBD2. The end of the DNA fits TRBJ2-7 better, so the J call may be wrong. Germline V gives CDR1 MNHNS, CDR2 SASEGT. The CDR3 sequence is 11 residues long. The CDR3 DNA follows: TGTGCCAGCGGGAGGGGCTACGAGCAGTACTTC. Translation: CASGRGYEQYF.

The chain recombines TRBV7-2 with TRBJ2-7; 8 positions agree with TRBD1. This CDR3 is built from 15 residues. CDR1 and CDR2 (germline): SGHTA, FQGNSA. The J segment lost 1 base and the V segment lost 5 bases, leaving 7 bases of the junction unmatched. CDR3 coding DNA: TGTGCCAGCAGCGCCCGGGACAGGCTGTCCTACGAGCAGTACTTC. Its protein product is CASSARDRLSYEQYF.

This clone was observed a handful of times. The chain employs TRBV5-6 and TRBJ1-1; D possibly corresponds to TRBD1 (5 bases). CDR1 and CDR2 from the germline V gene are SGHDT and YYEEEE. With 4 bases removed from V and 6 bases from J, the gap between germline ends came to 19 bases. The CDR3 sequence is 15 residues long. The CDR3 sequence: CASSGYGGWSSEAFF. DNA for the CDR3: TGTGCCAGCAGCGGGTATGGGGGGTGGTCCTCTGAAGCTTTCTTT.

This chain uses TRBV4-3 with TRBJ1-1; 7 nucleotides line up with TRBD1. Losses at the gene ends were 4 bases for V and 1 base for J; bases not matched to a gene: 3. The CDR3 extends over 14 amino acids. CDR1 LGHNA and CDR2 YSLEER come from the germline V gene. The CDR3: CASSLRTGNTEAFF. Here the CDR3 DNA reads TGCGCCAGCAGCCTAAGGACAGGGAACACTGAAGCTTTCTTT.

The V call is TRBV28, the J call TRBJ1-3, with no clear D. The CDR3 is 17 amino acids. The V and J ends lost 1 base and 1 base respectively, with 14 bases between them. Per germline, CDR1 MDHEN and CDR2 SYDVKM. CDR3 in DNA: TGTGCCAGCAGTTTATTCGTGAGGAGCCGATCTGGAAACACCATATATTTT. This sequence encodes CASSLFVRSRSGNTIYF.

The sample holds one count of this clone. The chain links TRBV5-8 to TRBJ1-1; D might be TRBD1 (6 bases). Germline V gives CDR1 SGHTS, CDR2 YDEGEE. The CDR3 covers 15 residues. V was clipped by 7 bases and J by 2 bases, with 18 bases between them. This chain's CDR3 is CASGYSGTPNTEAFF. The CDR3 DNA reads TGTGCCAGCGGCTATTCAGGGACACCTAACACTGAAGCTTTCTTT.

The J gene is TRBJ2-7, the V gene TRBV5-1; the D is unclear. The germline CDR1 and CDR2 sequences are SGHRS and YFSETQ. The ends were cut back, 0 bases at V and 3 bases at J, with 7 bases in the middle. The CDR3 covers 13 residues. CDR3 protein: CASSLGPNYEQYF. The CDR3, as DNA: TGCGCCAGCAGCTTGGGGCCGAACTACGAGCAGTACTTC.

As for this clone: The identical CDR3 is also encoded by other nucleotide sequences in the sample. The V and J genes are TRBV5-1 and TRBJ2-2; D possibly corresponds to TRBD1 (5 bases). Germline CDR1 is SGHRS and CDR2 is YFSETQ. The CDR3 length is 14 residues. V gave up 1 base and J gave up 1 base, with 5 bases separating them. The CDR3 is CASSLTGNTGELFF. CDR3 bases: TGCGCCAGCAGCTTGACAGGGAACACCGGGGAGCTGTTTTTT.

V gene TRBV18 combines with J gene TRBJ1-5; perhaps TRBD1 as D (5 bases). Germline CDR1 and CDR2: KGHSH and LQKENI. V was shortened by 4 bases and J by 0 bases, with 13 bases between the two germline ends. CDR3 length equals 16 residues. CDR3 coding DNA: TGTGCCAGCTCACTAAACCAGGGCGATAGCAATCAGCCCCAGCATTTT. Translating gives CASSLNQGDSNQPQHF.

This clone was seen only a few times. This rearrangement joins TRBV7-8 to TRBJ2-5; 9 bases match TRBD2. The CDR3 spans 17 residues. With 5 bases clipped from V and 1 base from J, the junction kept 11 bases outside the gene matches. Germline CDR1 and CDR2: SGHVS and FQNEAQ. CDR3 protein: CASSPRGAGGLQETQYF. Written as DNA, the CDR3 is TGTGCCAGCAGCCCCCGAGGAGCGGGGGGTCTCCAAGAGACCCAGTACTTC. The whole variable domain, remainder taken from reference TRBV7-8 and TRBJ2-5, is GAGVSQSPRYKVAKRGQDVALRCDPISGHVSLFWYQQALGQGPEFLTYFQNEAQLDKSGLPSDRFFAERPEGSVSTLKIQRTQQEDSAVYLCASSPRGAGGLQETQYFGPGTRLLVL.

The rearrangement links TRBV6-4 to TRBJ1-2; 9 nucleotides align to TRBD1. Germline values: CDR1 MRHNA, CDR2 SNTAGT. The CDR3 is made up of 15 amino acids. The J segment lost 4 bases and the V segment lost 5 bases, leaving 8 bases of the junction unmatched. The CDR3 coding sequence is TGTGCCAGCAGTCCGGGACAGGGCTCTCGCTATGGCTACACCTTC. As protein: CASSPGQGSRYGYTF.

In regard to this clone: A read error may produce the germline difference seen at one junction end. The V and J genes are TRBV7-9 and TRBJ1-5; 8 bases map to TRBD1. The CDR3 has 17 residues. Germline V CDR1 and CDR2: SEHNR, FQNEAQ (reference sequence). The CDR3 region has the DNA TGTTCCAGCAGCCCCTGGTTGTCACAGGGGGGCAATCAGCCCCAGCATTTT. Translated, it gives CSSSPWLSQGGNQPQHF.

The chain couples TRBV6-6 to TRBJ2-5; 7 bases align to TRBD2. Germline assignment: CDR1 MNHNY and CDR2 SVGAGI (reference sequence). The CDR3 has 15 amino acids. J was trimmed by 2 bases and V by 3 bases; bases with no gene match: 6. CDR3 in DNA: TGTGCCAGCAGTTATAAGGGAGGGGAACAAGAGACCCAGTACTTC. Its translation: CASSYKGGEQETQYF.

The rearrangement uses TRBV6-1 and TRBJ1-3; TRBD1 matches at 7 bases. The germline V gene has CDR1 MNHNS and CDR2 SASEGT. J gave up 4 bases and V 3 bases, and 9 bases lay outside the gene matches. The CDR3 sequence is 16 residues long. The CDR3 spells CASSDYPTGVGNTIYF. The CDR3 DNA is TGTGCCAGCAGTGACTACCCTACAGGGGTCGGAAACACCATATATTTT.

The V call is TRBV30, the J call TRBJ1-4; weak D call: TRBD1 (5 bases). V shed 3 bases and J shed 5 bases, with 19 bases lying between them. The CDR3 covers 16 residues. Germline V gene sequence: CDR1 GTSNPN, CDR2 SVGIG (reference sequence). The CDR3 DNA reads as TGTGCCTGGAGCGCGCGGGGGTTCGGCCCGAATGAAAAACTGTTTTTT. Translated, it gives CAWSARGFGPNEKLFF.